These T cell receptor beta chains were read from a single sample in a study of graft-versus-host responses after intestinal transplantation. Data came from immunoSEQ multiplex PCR; TCRdb stores just in-frame clones and leaves some out. The table lists 23,000 or so clones, around 94% of them singletons. The sample here was PBMCs, taken 30 days after intestinal transplant. The receptors stem from a human patient who received an intestinal transplant, so some T cells may come from the graft donor. Both conserved end residues are part of each CDR3. The D gene is left open where the match is weak. Size is omitted from some rows. Given values are once, few, many or a class for expanded clones.

-	TRBV19	TRBJ1-1	-	TGTGCCAGTAGTATCCGGTTGAACACTGAAGCTTTCTTT	CASSIRLNTEAFF
-	TRBV19	TRBJ1-1	-	TGTGCCAGTAGTCCCTGGGGAAGATTGAACACTGAAGCTTTCTTT	CASSPWGRLNTEAFF
few	TRBV5-8	TRBJ1-3	-	TGTGCCAGCAGCTTCCGGCCCCGAAACTCTGGAAACACCATATATTTT	CASSFRPRNSGNTIYF
once	TRBV15	TRBJ2-1	TRBD2	TGTGCCACCAGCAGAGCCCGGGGGGGAAGCAATGAGCAGTTCTTC	CATSRARGGSNEQFF
-	TRBV27	TRBJ1-1	-	TGTGCCAGCAGTTTATCCAGGGGGAACACTGAAGCTTTCTTT	CASSLSRGNTEAFF
-	TRBV30	TRBJ2-7	TRBD2	TGTGCCTGGAGTGTACCTAGCGGGGTCTACGAGCAGTACTTC	CAWSVPSGVYEQYF
-	TRBV28	TRBJ2-7	-	TGTGCCAGCAGTTTGCGGGGCTACGAGCAGTACTTC	CASSLRGYEQYF
few	TRBV6-6	TRBJ1-1	-	TGTGCCAGCAGTGGTGGACAACCTGAAGCTTTCTTT	CASSGGQPEAFF
-	TRBV11-2	TRBJ2-7	-	TGTGCCAGCACCCTAGAAGAGTTTCGGCACGAGCAGTACTTC	CASTLEEFRHEQYF
once	TRBV19	TRBJ1-1	-	TGTGCCAGTAAGGTAGGGAGGAACACTGAAGCTTTCTTT	CASKVGRNTEAFF
-	TRBV27	TRBJ2-2	TRBD1	TGTGCCAGCAGTCCCCCGGGACAGGGGGGAACCGGGGAGCTGTTTTTT	CASSPPGQGGTGELFF
-	TRBV5-1	TRBJ2-1	TRBD2	TGCGCCAGCAGCTTGGGACTAGCGGGAGGTGATGAGCAGTTCTTC	CASSLGLAGGDEQFF
-	TRBV29-1	TRBJ1-1	-	TGCAGCGGTTTAGAGGGTGCCCTTGAAGCTTTCTTT	CSGLEGALEAFF
-	TRBV13	TRBJ2-3	-	TGTGCCAGCAGCTTAGAAGGTGGGGCACCGTATACGCAGTATTTT	CASSLEGGAPYTQYF
-	TRBV7-2	TRBJ2-7	TRBD1	TGTGCCAGCAGCATAACCGGGACAGGGACCTACGAGCAGTACTTC	CASSITGTGTYEQYF
-	TRBV7-2	TRBJ1-1	-	TGTGCCAGCAGCCTCCTCGGGACTGAAGCTTTCTTT	CASSLLGTEAFF
-	TRBV28	TRBJ2-7	TRBD2	TGTGCCAGCATGGCAGGACTGGGGGGGGAGCAGTACTTC	CASMAGLGGEQYF
-	TRBV30	TRBJ1-1	-	TGTGCCTGGAGGGAGACAGTTAACACTGAAGCTTTCTTT	CAWRETVNTEAFF
-	TRBV4-1	TRBJ1-4	TRBD1	TGCGCCAGCAGCCAAGAATTTCCAGGGGGCGGCGGGCTCGAAAAACTGTTTTTT	CASSQEFPGGGGLEKLFF
-	TRBV19	TRBJ1-1	-	TGTGCCAGTAGTATCGGGGGGCTCAACACTGAAGCTTTCTTT	CASSIGGLNTEAFF
-	TRBV15	TRBJ2-1	TRBD2	TGTGCCACCGGGGTGGCGGGAGCCCGGGCCCGGGAGCAGTTCTTC	CATGVAGARAREQFF
-	TRBV9	TRBJ2-7	-	TGTGCCAGCAGCGTAGGTGGTAGGTTTGTTGAGGAGCAGTACTTC	CASSVGGRFVEEQYF
few	TRBV5-6	TRBJ2-1	-	TGTGCCAGCAGCTTGGGACTTGACACGTACAATGAGCAGTTCTTC	CASSLGLDTYNEQFF
-	TRBV25-1	TRBJ2-2	-	TGTGCCAGCAGTGAAGGGCGCGGGGAGCTGTTTTTT	CASSEGRGELFF
-	TRBV19	TRBJ2-3	-	TGTGCCAGTAGTCTCCGGGAGACAGATACGCAGTATTTT	CASSLRETDTQYF
-	TRBV10-1	TRBJ2-7	TRBD1	TGCGCCAGCAGTGGAGACAGGGATCTCGCCGAGCAGTACTTC	CASSGDRDLAEQYF
-	TRBV7-8	TRBJ2-6	-	TGTGCCAGCAGCTCCGACGCTGGGGCCAACGTCCTGACTTTC	CASSSDAGANVLTF
-	TRBV14	TRBJ2-7	-	TGTGCCAGCAGCCAAGGCGTCGGACGCACCTACGAGCAGTACTTC	CASSQGVGRTYEQYF
-	TRBV5-1	TRBJ1-2	TRBD1	TGCGCCAGCAGCTTAGGACAGGGTGGCTATGGCTACACCTTC	CASSLGQGGYGYTF
-	TRBV5-1	TRBJ2-7	-	TGCGCCAGCAGCTTGTCAGGGCTCCTCTACGAGCAGTACTTC	CASSLSGLLYEQYF
-	TRBV6-5	TRBJ1-3	-	TGTGCCAGCAGGGACAGCTCTGGAAACACCATATATTTT	CASRDSSGNTIYF
-	TRBV13	TRBJ2-3	-	TGTGCCAGCACCCCGGGAACCGAGGCTGCGGATACGCAGTATTTT	CASTPGTEAADTQYF
-	TRBV4-2	TRBJ2-3	TRBD2	TGTGCCAGCAGCCAACTAACTAGCGGGAACACAGATACGCAGTATTTT	CASSQLTSGNTDTQYF
-	TRBV12-2	TRBJ2-6	-	TGTGCAAGTCGCGGATTCGAGACTCCCACACAAAGTCGGGCCAACGTCCTGACTTTC	CASRGFETPTQSRANVLTF
-	TRBV19	TRBJ2-1	-	TGTGCCACCTCGGGAACCCTCTACAATGAGCAGTTCTTC	CATSGTLYNEQFF
-	TRBV2	TRBJ2-7	TRBD1	TGTGCCACCGGGACAGGGAGCTCCTACGAGCAGTACTTC	CATGTGSSYEQYF
-	TRBV7-6	TRBJ1-2	-	TGTGCCAGCAGCTCGGGACCCTGGGATGGCTACACCTTC	CASSSGPWDGYTF
-	TRBV28	TRBJ2-7	TRBD2	TGTGCCAGCAGCACGGGAGGTTCTAGCTCCTACGAGCAGTACTTC	CASSTGGSSSYEQYF
-	TRBV30	TRBJ1-2	-	TGTGCCTGGACCCCTGGGTACGGAGGCTATGGCTACACCTTC	CAWTPGYGGYGYTF
-	TRBV4-3	TRBJ2-7	TRBD2	TGCGCCAGCAGCCAGGGACTAGCATCCTACGAGCAGTACTTC	CASSQGLASYEQYF
-	TRBV5-4	TRBJ2-5	-	TGTGCCAGCAGCCAAAACTTCGGTGGGAGAGAGACCCAGTACTTC	CASSQNFGGRETQYF